This TCR beta chain derives from a study of cytomegalovirus exposure and HLA in healthy donors. Trimming took off 5 bases at V and 0 bases at J, with 11 bases between the two ends. The CDR3 is made up of 15 amino acids. The germline CDR1 and CDR2 sequences are SGHAT and FQNNGV. With 60 Vbeta and 13 Jbeta primers, the PCR was carried out. Data came from immunoSEQ multiplex PCR; TCRdb stores just in-frame clones and leaves some out. The sample contains 150,000 to 200,000 clones, 75% to 85% of which appear only once. This TCR was sampled from a woman under 30 in good health and CMV-seronegative. What was sequenced was PBMCs. This chain uses TRBV11-2 with TRBJ2-1; D ambiguous. The CDR3 DNA follows: TGTGCCAGCAGCCCCGAAGTGAGCTCCTACAATGAGCAGTTCTTC. Encoded protein: CASSPEVSSYNEQFF.